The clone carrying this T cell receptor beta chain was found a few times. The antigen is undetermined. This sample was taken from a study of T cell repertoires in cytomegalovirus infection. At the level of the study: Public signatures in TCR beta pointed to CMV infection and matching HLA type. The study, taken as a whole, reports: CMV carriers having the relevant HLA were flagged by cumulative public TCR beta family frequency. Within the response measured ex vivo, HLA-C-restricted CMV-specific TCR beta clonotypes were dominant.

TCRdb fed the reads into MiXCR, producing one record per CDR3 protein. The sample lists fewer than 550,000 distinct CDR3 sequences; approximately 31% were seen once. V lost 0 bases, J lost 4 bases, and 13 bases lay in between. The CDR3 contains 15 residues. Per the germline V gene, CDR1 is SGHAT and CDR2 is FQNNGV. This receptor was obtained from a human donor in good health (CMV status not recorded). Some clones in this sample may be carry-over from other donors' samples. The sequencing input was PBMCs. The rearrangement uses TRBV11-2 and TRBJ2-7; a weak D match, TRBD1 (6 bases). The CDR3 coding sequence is TGTGCCAGCAGCTTAGAGGGGGCCTTATTTTACGAGCAGTACTTC. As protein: CASSLEGALFYEQYF.